This T cell receptor (beta chain) was identified in a study of Ad26.COV2.S vaccination and SARS-CoV-2 variants. Treatment specified: around 19 received Ad26.COV2.S at low or high dose, single or two shots; about 5 received placebo; per-sample allocation not given. Specimens were obtained on day 63 following the first vaccine or placebo injection. TCRdb's table, derived via immunoSEQ multiplex PCR, lists solely in-frame clones and lacks some. The table includes about 450,000 clones, roughly 89% detected once. The CDR3 spans 17 residues. The trim removed 4 bases at V and 5 bases at J, leaving 16 bases unmatched. CDR1 is SGHRS and CDR2 is YFSETQ in the germline V gene.

The sequence was obtained from a person between 18 and 60 years old who received the Ad26.COV2.S COVID-19 vaccine or a placebo. This sequence joins TRBV5-1 and TRBJ2-5, with 8 nucleotides matching TRBD1. The material was peripheral blood, obtained in a trial of Ad26.COV2.S vaccine versus placebo. Here the CDR3 DNA reads TGCGCCAGCAGCCGGGGAGTTCGACAGGGGTCTGGGGAGACCCAGTACTTC. Its translation: CASSRGVRQGSGETQYF. Together with reference TRBV5-1 and TRBJ2-5, the CDR3 gives the full variable domain: KAGVTQTPRYLIKTRGQQVTLSCSPISGHRSVSWYQQTPGQGLQFLFEYFSETQRNKGNFPGRFSGRQFSNSRSEMNVSTLELGDSALYLCASSRGVRQGSGETQYFGPGTRLLVL.